Below are 27 T cell receptor beta chains sequenced from a single sample in a study of regulatory and conventional T cells in RAG deficiency. The sorted conventional CD4+ T cells were CD25-low and CD127-high, with genomic DNA sequenced. The assay was immunoSEQ multiplex PCR, and TCRdb's table has in-frame clones only and misses some. Of approximately 35,000 clones listed, about 76% are singletons. The same data also contributed to another study, on regulatory T cells. From that study: Primers: 52 TRBV forward and 13 TRBJ reverse.

Sequenced material: CD4+ effector T cells sorted from blood. The receptor set was obtained from a human donor in good health.

This clone was counted a few times. This rearrangement joins TRBV27 to TRBJ1-5; 12 bases fit TRBD1. The CDR3 sequence is 15 residues long. Trimming at V came to 5 bases and at J to 3 bases, leaving 2 bases not matched to a gene. From germline, CDR1 is MNHEY and CDR2 SMNVEV (reference sequence). The CDR3 DNA reads as TGTGCCAGCAGTAGGGACAGGGGGCTCAATCAGCCCCAGCATTTT. Its protein product is CASSRDRGLNQPQHF.

Here the CDR3 reads CASSEQGADTDTQYF. The CDR3 DNA reads as TGTGCCAGCAGTGAGCAGGGGGCGGACACAGATACGCAGTATTTT. The rearrangement joins TRBV2 to TRBJ2-3; 8 nucleotides line up with TRBD1. The CDR3 contains 15 residues. CDR1 and CDR2 (germline): SNHLY, FYNNEI. V lost 3 bases and J lost 2; bases outside the gene matches: 4.

This clone was observed a handful of times. The V and J genes are TRBV6-5 and TRBJ1-1, with 9 positions matching TRBD1. CDR1 is MNHEY and CDR2 is SVGAGI in the germline V gene. The trim removed 4 bases at V and 5 bases at J, leaving 8 bases unmatched. This CDR3 spans 15 amino acids. The CDR3 nucleotides read TGTGCCAGCAGTTCCACCGGGACAGGGCGGACTGAAGCTTTCTTT. Translating it yields CASSSTGTGRTEAFF.

The V gene is TRBV27, the J gene TRBJ2-1; D unresolved. Germline V gene data show CDR1 as MNHEY and CDR2 as SMNVEV (reference sequence). The CDR3 consists of 13 residues. Trimming cost V 3 bases and J 12 bases, with 15 bases left between them. For the CDR3, the DNA is TGTGCCAGCAGTTTCTCCGACCCACGAGGGCAGTTCTTC. Residues: CASSFSDPRGQFF.

This chain uses TRBV5-8 with TRBJ2-7; TRBD1 agrees at 7 bases. The length of the CDR3 is 17 residues. V dropped 0 bases and J dropped 3; count of bases not matched to a gene: 12. Germline V gene lookup returns CDR1 SGHTS and CDR2 YDEGEE. CDR3 DNA: TGTGCCAGCAGCTTGGAATTGGGGGACAGTTCTTTCTACGAGCAGTACTTC. Protein product: CASSLELGDSSFYEQYF.

This clone has a single count. The chain is built from TRBV7-3 and TRBJ2-6; D gene ambiguous. Germline loops: CDR1 SGHTA, CDR2 FQGTGA. The CDR3 has 16 residues. V was trimmed by 4 bases and J by 1 base, leaving 11 bases between them. In nucleotides, the CDR3 is TGTGCCAGCAGCTCCTACCCGTCATCTGGGGCCAACGTCCTGACTTTC. This sequence encodes CASSSYPSSGANVLTF. The entire variable domain, with the rest obtained from reference TRBV7-3 and TRBJ2-6, is as follows: GAGVSQTPSNKVTEKGKYVELRCDPISGHTALYWYRQSLGQGPEFLIYFQGTGAADDSGLPNDRFFAVRPEGSVSTLKIQRTERGDSAVYLCASSSYPSSGANVLTFGAGSRLTVL.

This chain connects TRBV4-2 to TRBJ2-6; D might be TRBD2 (6 bases). The germline V gene encodes CDR1 LGHNA and CDR2 YNFKEQ. This CDR3 spans 17 amino acids. V was trimmed by 2 bases and J by 0 bases, leaving 11 bases between them. The CDR3 protein is CASSQPPTSSGANVLTF. The CDR3 nucleotides are TGTGCCAGCAGCCAACCCCCGACTAGCTCTGGGGCCAACGTCCTGACTTTC.

This rearrangement joins TRBV6-6 to TRBJ2-6; D is possibly TRBD1 (6 bases). CDR1 MNHNY and CDR2 SVGAGI come from the germline V gene (reference sequence). This CDR3 contains 16 residues. V was shortened by 2 bases and J by 1 base, with 9 bases between the two germline ends. CDR3 coding DNA: TGTGCCAGCAGTTACACACAGGGATCTGGGGCCAACGTCCTGACTTTC. Translated: CASSYTQGSGANVLTF.

The gene calls are TRBV28 and TRBJ2-5; D remains unclear. Trimming stripped 2 bases from V and 5 bases from J, with 9 bases between. The CDR3 has 13 residues. Germline lookup yields CDR1 MDHEN and CDR2 SYDVKM. The CDR3 DNA follows: TGTGCCAGCAGTTTAACGCAATGGGAGACCCAGTACTTC. This translates into CASSLTQWETQYF. Looking up the rest from reference TRBV28 and TRBJ2-5 gives the full variable domain: DVKVTQSSRYLVKRTGEKVFLECVQDMDHENMFWYRQDPGLGLRLIYFSYDVKMKEKGDIPEGYSVSREKKERFSLILESASTNQTSMYLCASSLTQWETQYFGPGTRLLVL.

The chain has TRBV19 and TRBJ2-5; D is undetermined. CDR1 and CDR2 from the germline V gene are LNHDA and SQIVND (reference sequence). The CDR3 has 17 amino acids. V was pared by 0 bases and J by 0 bases, with 14 bases between. The CDR3 loop reads CASSIDIRHRYQETQYF. The CDR3 region has the DNA TGTGCCAGTAGTATAGATATCCGGCACCGATACCAAGAGACCCAGTACTTC.

The chain couples TRBV21-1 to TRBJ1-1. TRBV21-1 is given as a pseudogene. CDR3 length: 20 amino acids. The CDR3: CASSNEGREKNRVMNTEAFF. The CDR3 DNA is TGTGCCAGCAGCAATGAGGGCAGGGAAAAGAATCGGGTCATGAACACTGAAGCTTTCTTT.

The chain employs TRBV13 and TRBJ1-1, with D perhaps TRBD1 (5 bases). The CDR3 loop spans 17 amino acids. V was cut by 4 bases and J by 6 bases, with 24 bases left in between. Germline-derived CDR1 and CDR2 are PRHDT and FYEKMQ (reference sequence). DNA for the CDR3: TGTGCCAGCAGCTCCTGGAAAAAACAGGTTAACGAGGCTGAAGCTTTCTTT. This gives the protein CASSSWKKQVNEAEAFF.

The gene calls are TRBV20-1 and TRBJ1-5; unclear D gene. The CDR3 spans 11 residues. Trimming stripped 3 bases from V and 16 bases from J, with 16 bases between. Per the germline V gene, CDR1 is DFQATT and CDR2 is SNEGSKA (reference sequence). The CDR3 reads CSASYGTEKHF. CDR3 in DNA: TGCAGTGCTAGTTATGGAACGGAGAAACATTTT.

This chain connects TRBV28 to TRBJ1-2; maybe TRBD1 (5 bases). This CDR3 is 12 amino acids long. CDR1 is MDHEN and CDR2 is SYDVKM in the germline V gene. The V end was cut by 7 bases, the J end by 7 bases, with 13 bases between. The CDR3 region has the DNA TGTGCCAGCATATTCCAGGGCGGTGGCTACACCTTC. Residues: CASIFQGGGYTF.

The chain couples TRBV29-1 to TRBJ1-1; D remains ambiguous. The V gene's germline CDR1 is SQVTM and CDR2 ANQGSEA. V was cut by 4 bases and J by 5 bases, with 2 bases left in between. The CDR3 has 9 amino acids. CDR3 bases: TGCAGCGTTGGGACTGAAGCTTTCTTT. As protein: CSVGTEAFF.

In DNA form, the CDR3 reads TGTGCCAGCAGTGTTGATGACAGGGGTGGCACCGGGGAGCTGTTTTTT. It specifies CASSVDDRGGTGELFF. The rearrangement joins TRBV9 to TRBJ2-2, with TRBD1 matching over 8 bases. The J segment lost 4 bases and the V segment lost 5 bases, leaving 10 bases of the junction unmatched. The CDR3 length is 16 residues. Looked up from germline, CDR1 is SGDLS and CDR2 is YYNGEE.

The V gene is TRBV5-5, the J gene TRBJ1-3, with D hard to call. V was pared by 4 bases and J by 0 bases, with 8 bases between. The CDR3 length is 14 residues. CDR1 is SGHKS, CDR2 YYEKEE, per germline (reference sequence). CDR3 sequence (DNA): TGTGCCAGCAGCCTATACTCCTCTGGAAACACCATATATTTT. Residues: CASSLYSSGNTIYF. The entire variable domain, with the rest obtained from reference TRBV5-5 and TRBJ1-3, is as follows: DAGVTQSPTHLIKTRGQQVTLRCSPISGHKSVSWYQQVLGQGPQFIFQYYEKEERGRGNFPDRFSARQFPNYSSELNVNALLLGDSALYLCASSLYSSGNTIYFGEGSWLTVV.

This chain joins TRBV15 and TRBJ1-3; D is ambiguous. There are 14 residues in the CDR3. CDR1 LNHNV and CDR2 YYDKDF come from the germline V gene (reference sequence). Trimming left V 0 bases short and J 4 bases short, with 7 bases between. CDR3 bases: TGTGCCACCAGCAGAGATACAGCGGGAAACACCATATATTTT. Translating gives CATSRDTAGNTIYF.

V gene TRBV18 combines with J gene TRBJ1-1, with D possibly being TRBD1 (6 bases). This CDR3 is built from 13 residues. CDR1 and CDR2 (germline): KGHSH, LQKENI. V was cut by 1 base and J by 6 bases, with 9 bases left in between. The chain's CDR3 is CASSPREGAEAFF. The CDR3 nucleotides are TGTGCCAGCTCACCACGTGAGGGGGCTGAAGCTTTCTTT.

The rearrangement joins TRBV7-9 to TRBJ2-3; 9 positions match TRBD2. The CDR3 runs 15 residues. Germline V gene lookup returns CDR1 SEHNR and CDR2 FQNEAQ (reference sequence). Trimming took 5 bases from V and 2 from J; bases not matched to a gene: 5. The CDR3 is CASSETSGPTDTQYF. The DNA for the CDR3 is TGTGCCAGCAGCGAGACTAGCGGCCCCACAGATACGCAGTATTTT.

This sequence joins TRBV18 and TRBJ2-5; 8 bases are a match to TRBD1. The CDR3 covers 16 residues. Per the germline V gene, CDR1 is KGHSH and CDR2 is LQKENI. The J segment lost 4 bases and the V segment lost 1 base, leaving 8 bases of the junction unmatched. DNA for the CDR3: TGTGCCAGCTCACCACAGCAGGGGGCAGTTTCAGAGACCCAGTACTTC. This gives the protein CASSPQQGAVSETQYF.

The rearrangement joins TRBV21-1 to TRBJ2-1. TRBV21-1 is annotated as a pseudogene. The CDR3 sequence is 17 residues long. CDR3 sequence reads: CASSKGDGQGGGNEQFF. In nucleotides, the CDR3 is TGTGCCAGCAGCAAAGGAGACGGGCAGGGTGGGGGCAATGAGCAGTTCTTC.

The chain combines TRBV19 with TRBJ2-3, with TRBD2 matching 10 bases. Germline V CDR1 and CDR2: LNHDA, SQIVND (reference sequence). This CDR3 is built from 15 residues. The V and J ends lost 6 bases and 2 bases, in that order; junction bases with no gene match: 5. The CDR3 reads CASSRSGGVTDTQYF. DNA for the CDR3: TGTGCCAGTAGCCGGAGCGGGGGGGTCACAGATACGCAGTATTTT. The full variable domain, with the rest looked up from reference TRBV19 and TRBJ2-3, is DGGITQSPKYLFRKEGQNVTLSCEQNLNHDAMYWYRQDPGQGLRLIYYSQIVNDFQKGDIAEGYSVSREKKESFPLTVTSAQKNPTAFYLCASSRSGGVTDTQYFGPGTRLTVL.

The chain has TRBV4-2 and TRBJ2-7, with 8 bases aligning to TRBD2. From germline, CDR1 is LGHNA and CDR2 YNFKEQ. V lost 4 bases to trimming and J lost 3 bases; unmatched junction nucleotides: 11. This CDR3 region has 16 residues. The CDR3 nucleotides read TGTGCCAGCAGCCCAAGGATCGGGGGGGGGTACTACGAGCAGTACTTC. Protein sequence: CASSPRIGGGYYEQYF.

This chain joins TRBV19 and TRBJ1-3; no reliable D call. The CDR3 has 13 amino acids. The ends were cut back, 6 bases at V and 0 bases at J, with 6 bases in the middle. CDR1 and CDR2 from the germline V gene are LNHDA and SQIVND (reference sequence). The CDR3 DNA is TGTGCCAGTAGGGTGTCCTCTGGAAACACCATATATTTT. This sequence encodes CASRVSSGNTIYF. Full variable domain (outside the CDR3, taken from reference TRBV19 and TRBJ1-3): DGGITQSPKYLFRKEGQNVTLSCEQNLNHDAMYWYRQDPGQGLRLIYYSQIVNDFQKGDIAEGYSVSREKKESFPLTVTSAQKNPTAFYLCASRVSSGNTIYFGEGSWLTVV.

The CDR3 is CASSLHGLAGPREQFF. CDR3 sequence (DNA): TGTGCCAGCAGCTTACATGGACTAGCGGGGCCTCGTGAGCAGTTCTTC. The chain has TRBV7-2 and TRBJ2-1; 12 bases are shared with TRBD2. The junction had 8 bases not matched to a gene; V was cut back by 2 bases and J by 9 bases. The CDR3 consists of 16 residues. CDR1 is SGHTA, CDR2 FQGNSA, per germline.

This sequence joins TRBV12-5 and TRBJ2-2; D remains unclear. The CDR3 consists of 12 residues. Per the germline V gene, CDR1 is LGHNT and CDR2 is FRNRAP. V was pared by 4 bases and J by 6 bases, with 6 bases between. This CDR3 reads CASGSFAGELFF. The CDR3 nucleotides read TGTGCTAGTGGTTCATTTGCCGGGGAGCTGTTTTTT. The whole variable domain, remainder taken from reference TRBV12-5 and TRBJ2-2, is DARVTQTPRHKVTEMGQEVTMRCQPILGHNTVFWYRQTMMQGLELLAYFRNRAPLDDSGMPKDRFSAEMPDATLATLKIQPSEPRDSAVYFCASGSFAGELFFGEGSRLTVL.